This T cell receptor (beta chain) was found in a study of blood T cell repertoires in COVID-19. Trimming took off 5 bases at V and 4 bases at J, with 9 bases between the two ends. The CDR3 has 13 amino acids. Per germline, CDR1 LNHDA and CDR2 SQIVND (reference sequence). In the authors' workflow: Reference gene primer amplification in the assay estimated nucleated cell counts. Some clones are missing from TCRdb's copy, which holds only in-frame ones; the method was immunoSEQ multiplex PCR. That table is the source of V, J and clone size, and D and trimming were worked out from the DNA. The sample holds roughly 260,000 clones; around 87% are singletons and the top ten take about 6.9%.

V gene TRBV19 combines with J gene TRBJ2-1; D remains ambiguous. What was sequenced was PBMCs or T cells enriched from blood (not recorded which). The TCR originated in a woman aged 30 to 39 with acute COVID-19. DNA for the CDR3: TGTGCCAGTAGTCGTTCTCCGTACAATGAGCAGTTCTTC. The encoded protein is CASSRSPYNEQFF.